One and the same sample provided the 21 T cell receptor beta chains below, sequenced in a study of T-cell memory formation after mild COVID-19. MiXCR, run by TCRdb on the 5' RACE reads, gives a single entry per CDR3 protein. The sample holds some 270,000 distinct CDR3 sequences, just over 15% seen once. Specimen: PBMCs or a T cell subset sorted from them (not recorded which). These receptors were collected from an adult woman who had mild COVID-19 (a few samples of this study predate the infection). Cell type and time point are not known.

This clonotype came up a few times. This rearrangement joins TRBV7-3 to TRBJ2-3, with 7 bases that match TRBD2. There are 15 residues in the CDR3. Germline loops: CDR1 SGHTA, CDR2 FQGTGA. After removal of 5 bases from V and 5 bases from J, the junction contained 10 bases not matched to a gene. The CDR3 here is CASSPGGIAGDTQYF. CDR3 sequence (DNA): TGTGCCAGCAGCCCCGGGGGAATAGCGGGAGATACGCAGTATTTT.

V is TRBV10-3 and J is TRBJ2-7, with D possibly TRBD2 on 7 matching bases. The V end lost 11 bases, the J end lost 3 bases, and 17 bases lay between the germline ends. This CDR3 is 13 amino acids long. Germline CDR1 ENHRY, CDR2 SYGVKD. The DNA for the CDR3 is TGTGCCTCGAGGGGGGGGCAGAACTACGAGCAGTACTTC. This translates into CASRGGQNYEQYF.

Ten or more counts support this clonotype. CDR3 nucleotides: TGTGCCAGCAGCCGGGACTACAACAATGAGCAGTTCTTC. This gives the protein CASSRDYNNEQFF. The chain uses TRBV5-4 and TRBJ2-1; 7 nucleotides match TRBD2. The ends lost 4 bases at V and 5 bases at J; junction bases unmatched: 3. This CDR3 has 13 residues. Germline CDR1 is SGHNT and CDR2 is YYREEE (reference sequence).

The V and J genes are TRBV7-2 and TRBJ1-2, with D maybe TRBD1 (6 bases). This CDR3 spans 14 amino acids. Trimming took 4 bases from V and 2 from J, leaving 11 bases between them. CDR1 is SGHTA, CDR2 FQGNSA, per germline. The CDR3: CASSSKTGNYGYTF. The CDR3 coding sequence is TGTGCCAGCAGCTCAAAGACAGGAAACTATGGCTACACCTTC.

This clonotype has at least ten counts. Written as DNA, the CDR3 is TGTGCCAGCAGCTCAGCGGGCGTTCAGTACTTC. It translates to CASSSAGVQYF. The rearrangement links TRBV11-2 to TRBJ2-4; TRBD2 is a possible D gene (6 bases). V was pared by 4 bases and J by 11 bases, with 9 bases between. Germline CDR1 and CDR2: SGHAT and FQNNGV. This CDR3 region has 11 residues.

The sample holds a few counts of this clonotype. The chain uses TRBV20-1 and TRBJ2-5; 11 nucleotides align to TRBD2. V lost 3 bases and J lost 5; bases outside the gene matches: 5. Germline assignment: CDR1 DFQATT and CDR2 SNEGSKA (reference sequence). This CDR3 has 14 amino acids. CDR3 sequence: CSASLAGGRETQYF. The CDR3 DNA reads as TGCAGTGCTAGTTTAGCGGGAGGGCGGGAGACCCAGTACTTC.

J is TRBJ2-7 and V is TRBV29-1, with 12 bases aligning to TRBD1. The CDR3 runs 14 residues. The ends lost 3 bases at V and 9 bases at J; junction bases unmatched: 9. Germline assignment: CDR1 SQVTM and CDR2 ANQGSEA. CDR3 sequence reads: CSVEIRDRGLRQYF. CDR3 coding DNA: TGCAGCGTTGAGATCCGGGACAGGGGGCTGCGGCAGTACTTC.

A few counts support this clonotype. This sequence joins TRBV2 and TRBJ1-2, with 9 positions matching TRBD1. Germline V gives CDR1 SNHLY, CDR2 FYNNEI. This CDR3 contains 14 residues. The trim removed 6 bases at V and 6 bases at J, leaving 8 bases unmatched. The CDR3 spells CASSQTGGADGYTF. As DNA, the CDR3 is TGTGCCAGCAGCCAAACAGGGGGCGCGGATGGCTACACCTTC.

Only a few counts were recorded for this clonotype. The V call is TRBV5-5, the J call TRBJ2-7; 12 nucleotides match TRBD2. Germline V gene data show CDR1 as SGHKS and CDR2 as YYEKEE (reference sequence). The CDR3 totals 15 residues. The ends lost 4 bases at V and 3 bases at J; junction bases unmatched: 5. This CDR3 reads CASSPGLAGNYEQYF. CDR3 in DNA: TGTGCCAGCAGCCCGGGACTAGCGGGCAACTACGAGCAGTACTTC.

The chain carries TRBV3-1 and TRBJ1-2; no clear D gene. With 8 bases removed from V and 1 base from J, the gap between germline ends came to 14 bases. CDR3 length: 14 residues. Germline CDR1 reads LGHDT; CDR2 reads YNNKEL (reference sequence). CDR3 amino acids: CASASPGFNYGYTF. CDR3 nucleotides: TGTGCCAGCGCTTCGCCGGGCTTTAACTATGGCTACACCTTC.

V and J are TRBV6-5 and TRBJ2-1; the D gene is possibly TRBD2 (6 bases). Trimming took 0 bases from V and 6 from J, leaving 9 bases between them. Germline V lookup: CDR1 MNHEY, CDR2 SVGAGI. CDR3 size: 14 residues. The CDR3 protein is CASSYSWRGNEQFF. The CDR3 DNA is TGTGCCAGCAGTTACTCGTGGAGGGGCAATGAGCAGTTCTTC.

This clonotype was seen repeatedly, ten times or more. The CDR3 DNA follows: TGTGCCAGCAGCCAACAAGGGGGTGAGCAGTACTTC. Residues: CASSQQGGEQYF. The chain is built from TRBV3-1 and TRBJ2-7; possibly TRBD1 for D (6 bases). The germline V gene has CDR1 LGHDT and CDR2 YNNKEL (reference sequence). Trimming left V 2 bases short and J 7 bases short, with 9 bases between. The CDR3 covers 12 residues.

This clonotype was seen ten or more times. The chain recombines TRBV30 with TRBJ2-7; 8 bases align to TRBD2. V gave up 4 bases and J gave up 5 bases; unmatched junction bases: 22. Germline CDR1 and CDR2: GTSNPN and SVGIG (reference sequence). The CDR3 has 18 amino acids. This CDR3 is CAWKGREGRGPFRDEQYF. The CDR3 DNA reads TGTGCCTGGAAGGGCCGGGAGGGCCGAGGTCCTTTTCGGGACGAGCAGTACTTC.

This clonotype was counted between two and nine times. The V and J genes are TRBV4-1 and TRBJ1-2; D not resolved. V was shortened by 4 bases and J by 4 bases, with 10 bases between the two germline ends. The CDR3 runs to 13 residues. Germline CDR1 MGHRA, CDR2 YSYEKL. The CDR3 spells CASSPRALYGYTF. DNA for the CDR3: TGCGCCAGCAGCCCCCGGGCCCTCTATGGCTACACCTTC.

In this sample, this clonotype turned up a few times. V and J are TRBV20-1 and TRBJ2-3; no reliable D call. From germline, CDR1 is DFQATT and CDR2 SNEGSKA (reference sequence). V was clipped by 3 bases and J by 5 bases, with 3 bases between them. The CDR3 runs 10 residues. In DNA form, the CDR3 reads TGCAGTGCTAGTAAAGATACGCAGTATTTT. The encoded protein is CSASKDTQYF.

J is TRBJ2-5 and V is TRBV12-3 or TRBV12-4, with TRBD1 as a possible D gene (5 bases). Trimming removed 6 bases at V and 1 base at J, with 9 bases between. The CDR3 length is 13 residues. DNA for the CDR3: TGTGCCAGCAGAAGGACACTCCAAGAGACCCAGTACTTC. Translating gives CASRRTLQETQYF.

J is TRBJ1-5 and V is TRBV20-1; 7 bases agree with TRBD1. Trimming took 1 base from V and 5 from J; bases not matched to a gene: 2. From germline, CDR1 is DFQATT and CDR2 SNEGSKA (reference sequence). This CDR3 spans 13 amino acids. This CDR3 is CSARGQGYQPQHF. CDR3 sequence (DNA): TGCAGTGCTAGAGGACAGGGCTATCAGCCCCAGCATTTT.

This clonotype was counted at least ten times. CDR3 coding DNA: TGTGCCAGCACCTCCTCGTTGCCAGGCACCCAGTACTTC. This sequence encodes CASTSSLPGTQYF. The chain links TRBV28 to TRBJ2-5; D is ambiguous. CDR1 is MDHEN, CDR2 SYDVKM, per germline. The CDR3 is 13 amino acids. Deletions cut 7 bases from V and 8 bases from J, with 17 bases between.

A few counts support this clonotype. V usage is TRBV7-9 and J usage is TRBJ1-2; D remains unclear. CDR1 SEHNR and CDR2 FQNEAQ come from the germline V gene (reference sequence). V lost 5 bases and J lost 11, with 12 bases in between. This CDR3 spans 11 amino acids. The CDR3: CASSVAWSYTF. The CDR3, as DNA: TGTGCCAGCAGCGTGGCATGGTCTTACACCTTC.

The chain couples TRBV2 to TRBJ2-3, with D perhaps being TRBD1 or TRBD2 (5 bases each). The V gene's germline CDR1 is SNHLY and CDR2 FYNNEI. The CDR3 consists of 17 residues. Trimming stripped 6 bases from V and 1 base from J, with 20 bases between. CDR3 nucleotides: TGTGCCAGCAGGGGACCACGGCGGCAGGGAGGCACAGATACGCAGTATTTT. This gives the protein CASRGPRRQGGTDTQYF.

The chain carries TRBV12-3 or TRBV12-4 and TRBJ1-1; D not certain. The V end was cut by 8 bases, the J end by 5 bases, with 12 bases between. This CDR3 has 12 residues. CDR3 region: CASRFEWTEAFF. CDR3 DNA sequence: TGTGCCAGCCGATTCGAGTGGACTGAAGCTTTCTTT.